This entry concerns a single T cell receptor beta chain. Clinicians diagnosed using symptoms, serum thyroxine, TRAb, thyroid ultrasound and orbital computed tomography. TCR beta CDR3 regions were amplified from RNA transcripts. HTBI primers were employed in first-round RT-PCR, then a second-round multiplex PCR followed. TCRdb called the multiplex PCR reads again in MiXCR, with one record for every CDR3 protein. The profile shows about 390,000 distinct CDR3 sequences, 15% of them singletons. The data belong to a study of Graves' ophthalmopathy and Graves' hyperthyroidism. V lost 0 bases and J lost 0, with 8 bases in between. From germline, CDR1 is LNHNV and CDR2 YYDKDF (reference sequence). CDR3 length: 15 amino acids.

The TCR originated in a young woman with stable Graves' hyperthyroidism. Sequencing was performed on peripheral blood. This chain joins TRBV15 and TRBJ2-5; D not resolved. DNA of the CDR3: TGTGCCACCAGCAGAGAGACGCTGTACCAAGAGACCCAGTACTTC. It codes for CATSRETLYQETQYF.